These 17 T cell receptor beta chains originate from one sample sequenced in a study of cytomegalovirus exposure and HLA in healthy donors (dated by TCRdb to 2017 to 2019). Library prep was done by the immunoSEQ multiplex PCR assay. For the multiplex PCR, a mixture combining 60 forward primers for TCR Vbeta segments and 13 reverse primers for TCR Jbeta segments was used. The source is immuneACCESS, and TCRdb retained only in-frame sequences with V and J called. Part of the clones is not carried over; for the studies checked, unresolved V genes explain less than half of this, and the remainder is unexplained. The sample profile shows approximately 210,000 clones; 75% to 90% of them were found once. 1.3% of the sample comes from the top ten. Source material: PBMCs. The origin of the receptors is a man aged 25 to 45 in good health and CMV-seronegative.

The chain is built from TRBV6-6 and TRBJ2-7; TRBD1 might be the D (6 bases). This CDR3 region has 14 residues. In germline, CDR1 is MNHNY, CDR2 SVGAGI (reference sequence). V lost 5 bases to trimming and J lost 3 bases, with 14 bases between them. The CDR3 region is CASSITQGLYEQYF. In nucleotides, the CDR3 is TGTGCCAGCAGTATTACACAGGGCCTCTACGAGCAGTACTTC.

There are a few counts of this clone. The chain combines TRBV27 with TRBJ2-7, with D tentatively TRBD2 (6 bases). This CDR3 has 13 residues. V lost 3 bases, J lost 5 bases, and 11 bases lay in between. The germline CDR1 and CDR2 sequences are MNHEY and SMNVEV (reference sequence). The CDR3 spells CASSFRGLNEQYF. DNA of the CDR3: TGTGCCAGCAGTTTTCGGGGGTTGAACGAGCAGTACTTC.

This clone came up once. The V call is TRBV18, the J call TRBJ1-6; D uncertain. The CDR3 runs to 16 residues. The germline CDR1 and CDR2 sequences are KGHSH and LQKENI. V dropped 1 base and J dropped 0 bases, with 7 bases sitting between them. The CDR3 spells CASSPRRVSYNSPLHF. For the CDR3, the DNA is TGTGCCAGCTCACCACGCCGGGTCTCCTATAATTCACCCCTCCACTTT.

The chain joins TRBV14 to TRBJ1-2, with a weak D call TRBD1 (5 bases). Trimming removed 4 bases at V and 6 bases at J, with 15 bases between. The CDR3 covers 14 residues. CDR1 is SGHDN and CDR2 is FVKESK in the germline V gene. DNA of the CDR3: TGTGCCAGCAGCCTCGGATCGGGGGGGAATGGCTACACCTTC. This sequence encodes CASSLGSGGNGYTF.

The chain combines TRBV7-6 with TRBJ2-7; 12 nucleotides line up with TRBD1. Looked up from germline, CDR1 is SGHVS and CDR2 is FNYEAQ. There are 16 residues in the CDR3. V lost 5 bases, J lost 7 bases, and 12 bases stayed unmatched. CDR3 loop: CASSPGAGQGAREQYF. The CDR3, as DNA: TGTGCCAGCAGCCCAGGCGCGGGACAGGGGGCGCGTGAGCAGTACTTC.

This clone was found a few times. CDR3: CASSQASGDAFSLFNEKLFF. DNA of the CDR3: TGCGCCAGCAGCCAAGCCTCGGGGGACGCCTTCTCTCTTTTTAATGAAAAACTGTTTTTT. The gene calls are TRBV4-1 and TRBJ1-4; the D gene is possibly TRBD1 (5 bases). Looked up from germline, CDR1 is MGHRA and CDR2 is YSYEKL. The CDR3 totals 20 residues. With 1 base removed from V and 4 bases from J, the gap between germline ends came to 25 bases.

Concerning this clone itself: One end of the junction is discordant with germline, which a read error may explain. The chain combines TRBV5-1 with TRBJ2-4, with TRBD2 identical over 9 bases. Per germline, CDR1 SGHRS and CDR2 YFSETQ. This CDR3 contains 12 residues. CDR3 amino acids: CASSNAGGLQDF. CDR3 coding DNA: TGCGCCAGCAGTAATGCGGGGGGGTTGCAGGACTTC.

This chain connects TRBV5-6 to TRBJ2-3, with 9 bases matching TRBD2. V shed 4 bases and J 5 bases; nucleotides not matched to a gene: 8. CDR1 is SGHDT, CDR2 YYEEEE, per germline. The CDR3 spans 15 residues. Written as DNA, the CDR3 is TGTGCCAGCAGCGTACGCGGGGGGGCCGTAGATACGCAGTATTTT. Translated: CASSVRGGAVDTQYF. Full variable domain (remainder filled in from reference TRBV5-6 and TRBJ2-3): DAGVTQSPTHLIKTRGQQVTLRCSPKSGHDTVSWYQQALGQGPQFIFQYYEEEERQRGNFPDRFSGHQFPNYSSELNVNALLLGDSALYLCASSVRGGAVDTQYFGPGTRLTVL.

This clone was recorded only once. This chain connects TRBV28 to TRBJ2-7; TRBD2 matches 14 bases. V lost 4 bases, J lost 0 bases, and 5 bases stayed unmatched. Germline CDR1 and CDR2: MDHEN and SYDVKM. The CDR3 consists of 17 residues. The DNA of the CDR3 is TGTGCCAGCAGTTGGACTAGCGGGAGGTCTTTCTCCTACGAGCAGTACTTC. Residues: CASSWTSGRSFSYEQYF.

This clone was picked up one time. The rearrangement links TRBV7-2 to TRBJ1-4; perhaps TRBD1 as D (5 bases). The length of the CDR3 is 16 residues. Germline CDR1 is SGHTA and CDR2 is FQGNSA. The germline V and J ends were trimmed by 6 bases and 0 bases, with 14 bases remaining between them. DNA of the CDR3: TGTGCCAGCAGGCGGGCAGGGACTGCAACTAATGAAAAACTGTTTTTT. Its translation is CASRRAGTATNEKLFF.

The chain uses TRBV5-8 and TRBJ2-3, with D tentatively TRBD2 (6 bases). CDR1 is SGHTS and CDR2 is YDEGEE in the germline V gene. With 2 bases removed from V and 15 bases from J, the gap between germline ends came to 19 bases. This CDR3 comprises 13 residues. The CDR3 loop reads CASSFSGLLRSYF. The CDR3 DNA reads TGTGCCAGCAGCTTTTCGGGACTGCTTCGCTCCTATTTT.

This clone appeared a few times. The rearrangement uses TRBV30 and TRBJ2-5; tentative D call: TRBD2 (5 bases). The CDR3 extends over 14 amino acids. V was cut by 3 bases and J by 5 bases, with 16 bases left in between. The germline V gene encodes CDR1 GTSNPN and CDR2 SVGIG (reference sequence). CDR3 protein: CAWRTVGARETQYF. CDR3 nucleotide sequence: TGTGCCTGGAGGACGGTGGGAGCGAGGGAGACCCAGTACTTC.

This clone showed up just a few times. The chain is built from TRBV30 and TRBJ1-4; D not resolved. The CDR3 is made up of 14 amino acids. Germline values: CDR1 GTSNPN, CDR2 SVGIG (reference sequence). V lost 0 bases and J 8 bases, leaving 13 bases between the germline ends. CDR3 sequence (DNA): TGTGCCTGGAGTGTAAGTGATCCTAGGGAAAAACTGTTTTTT. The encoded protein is CAWSVSDPREKLFF.

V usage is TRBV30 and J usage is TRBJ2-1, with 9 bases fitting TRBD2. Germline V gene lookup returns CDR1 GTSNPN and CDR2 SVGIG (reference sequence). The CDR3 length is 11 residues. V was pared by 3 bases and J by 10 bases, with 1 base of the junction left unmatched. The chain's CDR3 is CAWSTSGEQFF. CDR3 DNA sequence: TGTGCCTGGAGCACTAGCGGGGAGCAGTTCTTC.

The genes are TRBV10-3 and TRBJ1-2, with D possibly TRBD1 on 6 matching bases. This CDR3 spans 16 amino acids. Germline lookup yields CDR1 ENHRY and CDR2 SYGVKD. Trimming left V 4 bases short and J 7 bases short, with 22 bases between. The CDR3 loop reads CAISGTTGNTGSGYTF. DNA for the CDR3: TGTGCCATCAGTGGAACCACAGGGAACACCGGATCTGGCTACACCTTC.

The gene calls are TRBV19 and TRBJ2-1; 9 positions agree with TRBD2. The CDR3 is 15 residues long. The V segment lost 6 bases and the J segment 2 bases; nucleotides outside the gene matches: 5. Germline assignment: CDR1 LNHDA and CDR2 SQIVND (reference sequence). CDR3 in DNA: TGTGCCAGTAGATATAGCGGGAGTACCTACAATGAGCAGTTCTTC. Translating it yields CASRYSGSTYNEQFF.

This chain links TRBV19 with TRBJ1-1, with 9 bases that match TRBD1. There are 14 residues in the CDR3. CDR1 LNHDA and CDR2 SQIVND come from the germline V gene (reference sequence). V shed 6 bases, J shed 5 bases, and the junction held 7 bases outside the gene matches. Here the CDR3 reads CASSWGQGKTEAFF. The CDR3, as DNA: TGTGCCAGTAGCTGGGGACAGGGAAAGACTGAAGCTTTCTTT.